This is a list of T cell receptor beta chains from one sample in a study of T cells in Graves' hyperthyroidism and ophthalmopathy. MiXCR, run by TCRdb on the multiplex PCR reads, gives a single entry per CDR3 protein. The sample carries hundreds of thousands of distinct CDR3 sequences, approximately 40% recorded once. Sample: blood. The receptors derive from a woman aged 35 to 49 with Graves' hyperthyroidism. Both conserved end residues are trimmed from each CDR3.

v_call	j_call	cdr3_aa
TRBV20-1	TRBJ2-5	SAGEGLAGAAMETQY
TRBV4-3	TRBJ2-7	ASSQEARGRSDEQY
TRBV6-1	TRBJ1-1	ASSDFRGTAAEAF
TRBV7-9	TRBJ2-3	ASSGIASGWGTDTQY
TRBV7-9	TRBJ1-4	ASSSPQGGNEQFGEKLF
TRBV10-3	TRBJ2-2	ASSSGGGLTGELF
TRBV9	TRBJ2-7	ASSSDGTPSYEQY
TRBV12-3/TRBV12-4	TRBJ2-5	ASSLGGTETQY
TRBV6-6	TRBJ2-2	AISESGTQGDGELF
TRBV6-5	TRBJ1-1	ASSHRARGTEAF
TRBV7-9	TRBJ2-5	ASSIVGGQETQY
TRBV30	TRBJ1-1	ALHRTEAF
TRBV20-1	TRBJ2-7	SAGGGTAVNYEQY
TRBV24-1	TRBJ2-1	ATSVISVGQYNEQ
TRBV10-3	TRBJ2-2	AINPQMNTGELF
TRBV20-1	TRBJ1-5	SARGNTNQPQH
TRBV6-5	TRBJ2-5	ASSNIGTGDETQY
TRBV12-5	TRBJ2-5	ASGLAIFLTSGGEETQY
TRBV7-8	TRBJ2-5	ASSSIRDPETQY
TRBV6-1	TRBJ2-2	ASSEAGNTGELF
TRBV7-2	TRBJ1-2	ASSFGSLYGYT
TRBV7-2	TRBJ2-7	ASSLRTDISYEQY
TRBV15	TRBJ1-1	ATSRDSAGKTEAF
TRBV5-8	TRBJ2-7	ASSQDQLRGYEQY
TRBV7-9	TRBJ1-1	ASSLDQTLGAF
TRBV10-3	TRBJ2-2	ASSPPAGKTGELF
TRBV18	TRBJ1-1	ASSPLIGANTEAF
TRBV19	TRBJ1-4	ASSKGATNEKLF
TRBV10-3	TRBJ2-2	ATRGLINTGELF
TRBV10-2	TRBJ1-5	ASGEFNQPQH
TRBV2	TRBJ1-2	ASLQGAGYGYT
TRBV6-5	TRBJ2-5	ASTPLGLAVETQY
TRBV20-1	TRBJ2-7	SARGGQGSEQY
TRBV28	TRBJ1-6	ASSLGYYNSPLH
TRBV2	TRBJ2-3	ASSGLAYSDTQY
TRBV29-1	TRBJ2-1	SVGPSGGLNEQF
TRBV18	TRBJ2-6	ASSGQGASGANVLT
TRBV10-3	TRBJ2-3	AISEPPSADTQY
TRBV10-3	TRBJ2-7	AISSGQRNYEQY
TRBV29-1	TRBJ1-4	SVDDGEEQGKLF
TRBV10-3	TRBJ1-6	AISETDRAGASNQPLH
TRBV20-1	TRBJ1-1	SAPTGDYTEAF
TRBV5-6	TRBJ1-2	ASSTPRQSANYGYT
TRBV29-1	TRBJ2-5	SVGWFSTETQY
TRBV7-3	.	ASSLTGPNEQF
TRBV2	TRBJ1-3	ASNGQLSSGNTIY
TRBV7-2	TRBJ2-5	ACRFGEETQY
TRBV12-3/TRBV12-4	TRBJ1-5	ASSRTGGSDQPQH
TRBV13	TRBJ1-1	ASSFEGENTEAF
TRBV5-1	TRBJ1-5	ASSLEGGGGNQPQH
TRBV11-2	TRBJ2-5	ASTPSGGSKTQY
TRBV25-1	TRBJ2-6	ASSWSGVGVDSFSGANVLT